This TCR beta chain was sequenced for a study of blood T cell repertoires in COVID-19. Study context: In each case, the material was cDNA or gDNA derived from T cells, B-cell-depleted T cells, or PBMCs.

CDR3 length: 13 amino acids. Losses at the gene ends were 7 bases for V and 4 bases for J; bases not matched to a gene: 7. CDR1 is LGHDT and CDR2 is YNNKEL in the germline V gene (reference sequence). The participants were between roughly 18 and 90 years old and came from some 23 US areas. Authors' analysis steps: Reference gene primer amplification in the assay estimated nucleated cell counts. Measured with immunoSEQ multiplex PCR; TCRdb has only the in-frame clones, and not every one. V and J calls and clone size are as listed in that table; D and trimming were resolved from the DNA. The sample holds 150,000 to 200,000 clones, around nine tenths seen once.

Sequencing input: PBMCs or T cells enriched from blood (not recorded which). The chain recombines TRBV3-1 (or the pseudogene TRBV3-2) with TRBJ2-7; 7 positions agree with TRBD1. The TCR comes from a woman aged 18-29 years who had recovered from COVID-19. CDR3 sequence (DNA): TGTGCCAGCAAGGGCGCCAGGGGGTACGAGCAGTACTTC. Amino acids: CASKGARGYEQYF.